This T cell receptor beta chain came from a study of blood T cell repertoires in COVID-19. Sequenced by immunoSEQ multiplex PCR; TCRdb stores in-frame clones only, minus some. The repertoire has 150,000 to 200,000 clones, around 85% of them found once; the top ten carry about 3.5%. The CDR3 runs to 16 residues. J was trimmed by 6 bases and V by 5 bases; bases with no gene match: 10. Germline CDR1 and CDR2: SGHAT and FQNNGV. This clonotype was obtained from a human donor with acute or convalescent COVID-19. The donor label of this sample is uncertain. Sequencing input: peripheral blood. The rearrangement uses TRBV11-2 and TRBJ1-2, with 12 bases fitting TRBD1. The CDR3 sequence: CASSRGTGGFVDGYTF. The CDR3 bases are TGTGCCAGCAGCCGGGGGACAGGGGGCTTTGTGGATGGCTACACCTTC.